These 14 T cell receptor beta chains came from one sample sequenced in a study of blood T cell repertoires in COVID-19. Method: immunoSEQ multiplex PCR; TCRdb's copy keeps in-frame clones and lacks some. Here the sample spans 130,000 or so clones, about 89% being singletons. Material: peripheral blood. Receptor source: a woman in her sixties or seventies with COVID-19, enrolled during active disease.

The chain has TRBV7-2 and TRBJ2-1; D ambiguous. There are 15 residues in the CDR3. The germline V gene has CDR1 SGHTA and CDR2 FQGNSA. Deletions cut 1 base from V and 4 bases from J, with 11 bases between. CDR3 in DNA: TGTGCCAGCAGCTTAGGGCCGGGTATTTACAATGAGCAGTTCTTC. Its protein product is CASSLGPGIYNEQFF.

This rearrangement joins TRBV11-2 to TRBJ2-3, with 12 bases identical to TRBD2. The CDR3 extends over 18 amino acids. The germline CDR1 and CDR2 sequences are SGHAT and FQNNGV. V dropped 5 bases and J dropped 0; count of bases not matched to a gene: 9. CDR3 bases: TGTGCCAGCAGCGCTAGAATAGGACTAGCGGGGAGCACAGATACGCAGTATTTT. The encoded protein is CASSARIGLAGSTDTQYF. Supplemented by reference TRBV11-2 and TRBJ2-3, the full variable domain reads EAGVAQSPRYKIIEKRQSVAFWCNPISGHATLYWYQQILGQGPKLLIQFQNNGVVDDSQLPKDRFSAERLKGVDSTLKIQPAKLEDSAVYLCASSARIGLAGSTDTQYFGPGTRLTVL.

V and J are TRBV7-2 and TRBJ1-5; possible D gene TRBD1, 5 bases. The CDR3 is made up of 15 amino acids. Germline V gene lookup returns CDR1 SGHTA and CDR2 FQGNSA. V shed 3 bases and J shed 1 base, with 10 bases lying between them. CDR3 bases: TGTGCCAGCAGCTTTCGCAGGGAAAGCAATCAGCCCCAGCATTTT. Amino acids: CASSFRRESNQPQHF.

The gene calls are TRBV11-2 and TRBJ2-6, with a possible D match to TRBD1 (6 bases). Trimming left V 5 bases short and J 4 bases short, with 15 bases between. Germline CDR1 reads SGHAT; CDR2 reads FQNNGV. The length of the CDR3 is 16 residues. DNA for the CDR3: TGTGCCAGCAGCCGAATCGTGGGGGCCGGGGCCAACGTCCTGACTTTC. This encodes CASSRIVGAGANVLTF.

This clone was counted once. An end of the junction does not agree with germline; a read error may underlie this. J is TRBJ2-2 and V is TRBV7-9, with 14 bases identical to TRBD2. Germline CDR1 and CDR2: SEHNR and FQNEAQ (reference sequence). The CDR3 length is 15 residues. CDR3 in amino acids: CASTKLHGTSGGLFF. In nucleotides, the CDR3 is TGTGCCAGCACCAAACTTCACGGGACTAGCGGGGGGCTGTTTTTT.

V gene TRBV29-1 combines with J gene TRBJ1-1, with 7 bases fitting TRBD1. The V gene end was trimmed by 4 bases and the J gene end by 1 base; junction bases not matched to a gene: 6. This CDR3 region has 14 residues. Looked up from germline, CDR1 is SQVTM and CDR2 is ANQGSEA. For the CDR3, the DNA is TGCAGCGTTGGGGGGACAGCGAAGAACACTGAAGCTTTCTTT. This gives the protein CSVGGTAKNTEAFF.

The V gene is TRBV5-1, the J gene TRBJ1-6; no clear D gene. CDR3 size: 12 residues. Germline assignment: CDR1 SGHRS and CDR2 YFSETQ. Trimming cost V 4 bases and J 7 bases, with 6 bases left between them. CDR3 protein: CASSDGNSPLHF. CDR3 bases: TGCGCCAGCAGCGACGGGAATTCACCCCTCCACTTT.

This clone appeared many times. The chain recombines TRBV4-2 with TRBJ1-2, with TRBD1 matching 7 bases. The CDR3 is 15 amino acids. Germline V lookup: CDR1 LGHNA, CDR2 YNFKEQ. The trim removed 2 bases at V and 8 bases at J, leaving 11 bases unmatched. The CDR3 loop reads CASSQRDRQGAGYTF. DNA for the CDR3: TGTGCCAGCAGCCAAAGGGATAGACAGGGTGCAGGCTACACCTTC.

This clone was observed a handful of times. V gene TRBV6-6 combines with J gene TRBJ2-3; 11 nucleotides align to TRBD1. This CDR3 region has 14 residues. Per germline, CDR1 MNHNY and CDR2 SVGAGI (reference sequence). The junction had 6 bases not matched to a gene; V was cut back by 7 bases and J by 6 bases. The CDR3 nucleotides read TGTGCCAGCAATGGACAGGGGGCCCGGGATACGCAGTATTTT. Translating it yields CASNGQGARDTQYF.

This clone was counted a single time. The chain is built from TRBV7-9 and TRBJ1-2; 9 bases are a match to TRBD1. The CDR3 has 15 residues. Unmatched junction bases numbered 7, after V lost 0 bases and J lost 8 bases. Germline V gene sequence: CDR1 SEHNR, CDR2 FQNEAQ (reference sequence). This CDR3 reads CASSLAGGQGRGYTF. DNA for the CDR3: TGTGCCAGCAGCTTAGCAGGGGGACAGGGTCGGGGCTACACCTTC.

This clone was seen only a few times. CDR3 bases: TGTGCCAGCAGCTTGAGGAGTTACCAAGAGACCCAGTACTTC. It specifies CASSLRSYQETQYF. This chain joins TRBV5-4 and TRBJ2-5; D is undetermined. Germline-derived CDR1 and CDR2 are SGHNT and YYREEE (reference sequence). This CDR3 spans 14 amino acids. The V and J ends lost 1 base and 0 bases respectively, with 7 bases between them.

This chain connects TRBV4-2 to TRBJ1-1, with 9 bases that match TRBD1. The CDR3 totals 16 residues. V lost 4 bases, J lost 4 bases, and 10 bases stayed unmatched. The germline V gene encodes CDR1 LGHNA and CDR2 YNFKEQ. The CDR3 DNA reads TGTGCCAGCAGCCTAGAGCCGGGACAGGGACGCACTGAAGCTTTCTTT. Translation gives CASSLEPGQGRTEAFF.

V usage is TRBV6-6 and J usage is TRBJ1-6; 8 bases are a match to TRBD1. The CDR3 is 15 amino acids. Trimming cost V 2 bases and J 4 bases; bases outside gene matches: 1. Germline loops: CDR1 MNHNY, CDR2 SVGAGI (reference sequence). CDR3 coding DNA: TGTGCCAGCAGTTACCGGGACAGGTATAATTCACCCCTCCACTTT. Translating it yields CASSYRDRYNSPLHF.

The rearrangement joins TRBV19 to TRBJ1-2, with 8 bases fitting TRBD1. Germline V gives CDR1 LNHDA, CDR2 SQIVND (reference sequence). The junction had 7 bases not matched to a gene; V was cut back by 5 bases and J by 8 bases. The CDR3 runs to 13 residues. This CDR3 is CASSGTGRRGYTF. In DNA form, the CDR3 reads TGTGCCAGTAGTGGGACAGGTCGGCGGGGCTACACCTTC.